The next 30 T cell receptor beta chains were all read from a single sample in a study of blood T cell repertoires in COVID-19. Method: immunoSEQ multiplex PCR; TCRdb's copy keeps in-frame clones and lacks some. The sample records around 130,000 clones, around three quarters being singletons. What was sequenced was peripheral blood. These receptors were taken from a human donor in a cohort sampled during active COVID-19.

The genes are TRBV29-1 and TRBJ1-2; 7 bases line up with TRBD1. The CDR3 totals 12 residues. V dropped 4 bases and J dropped 7; count of bases not matched to a gene: 6. CDR1 and CDR2 from the germline V gene are SQVTM and ANQGSEA. CDR3 loop: CSVVEGAGGYTF. CDR3 sequence (DNA): TGCAGCGTTGTTGAGGGGGCTGGTGGCTACACCTTC.

The chain joins TRBV5-1 to TRBJ2-2; no firm D call. Germline V lookup: CDR1 SGHRS, CDR2 YFSETQ. This CDR3 is 18 amino acids long. With 4 bases removed from V and 5 bases from J, the gap between germline ends came to 24 bases. CDR3 sequence reads: CASSEDRLSNSRTGELFF. Written as DNA, the CDR3 is TGCGCCAGCAGCGAAGATAGACTGTCCAATTCAAGAACCGGGGAGCTGTTTTTT.

This clone was counted a few times. The V and J genes are TRBV6-5 and TRBJ2-4; 8 bases match TRBD1. V lost 5 bases, J lost 7 bases, and 7 bases stayed unmatched. This CDR3 has 14 residues. CDR1 is MNHEY, CDR2 SVGAGI, per germline. CDR3 bases: TGTGCCAGCAGTACCAGGACAGGGTCGAACATTCAGTACTTC. It translates to CASSTRTGSNIQYF.

V and J are TRBV19 and TRBJ2-2; D might be TRBD1 (6 bases). Germline assignment: CDR1 LNHDA and CDR2 SQIVND (reference sequence). This CDR3 has 14 residues. Trimming removed 5 bases from V and 2 bases from J, with 9 bases in between. The CDR3 bases are TGTGCCAGTAGTGGGACACGTAACACCGGGGAGCTGTTTTTT. This gives the protein CASSGTRNTGELFF.

This clone was seen only a few times. The gene calls are TRBV11-2 and TRBJ2-5; 7 nucleotides agree with TRBD1. Trimming cost V 0 bases and J 2 bases; bases outside gene matches: 6. CDR1 SGHAT and CDR2 FQNNGV come from the germline V gene. The CDR3 spans 16 residues. CDR3 nucleotides: TGTGCCAGCAGCTTAGAGTCAGGGGGAGCTCAAGAGACCCAGTACTTC. It encodes CASSLESGGAQETQYF.

Only a few counts were recorded for this clone. The chain links TRBV19 to TRBJ1-5; no definite D call. Looked up from germline, CDR1 is LNHDA and CDR2 is SQIVND (reference sequence). V was pared by 3 bases and J by 2 bases, with 14 bases between. This CDR3 is built from 16 residues. CDR3 in amino acids: CASSISRLRGNQPQHF. CDR3 coding DNA: TGTGCCAGTAGTATTTCGCGGCTAAGAGGCAATCAGCCCCAGCATTTT.

The V gene is TRBV7-8, the J gene TRBJ1-5, with D perhaps matching TRBD1 (6 bases). Per the germline V gene, CDR1 is SGHVS and CDR2 is FQNEAQ. This CDR3 is 16 amino acids long. The ends were cut back, 1 base at V and 5 bases at J, with 15 bases in the middle. The CDR3 is CASSLVGGRTDQPQHF. In DNA, the CDR3 is TGTGCCAGCAGCTTAGTAGGGGGACGGACGGATCAGCCCCAGCATTTT.

This chain connects TRBV2 to TRBJ1-2; 9 bases align to TRBD1. The germline V gene encodes CDR1 SNHLY and CDR2 FYNNEI. The CDR3 is 14 residues long. V was clipped by 5 bases and J by 4 bases; unmatched bases: 5. The CDR3 sequence: CASSRQGDGYGYTF. CDR3 coding DNA: TGTGCCAGCAGTAGACAGGGGGACGGCTATGGCTACACCTTC. Filled out from reference TRBV2 and TRBJ1-2, the complete variable domain reads EPEVTQTPSHQVTQMGQEVILRCVPISNHLYFYWYRQILGQKVEFLVSFYNNEISEKSEIFDDQFSVERPDGSNFTLKIRSTKLEDSAMYFCASSRQGDGYGYTFGSGTRLTVV.

This CDR3 is CASSPRRTGGPTDTQYF. Here the CDR3 DNA reads TGTGCCAGCAGCCCCCGTAGGACGGGGGGGCCGACAGATACGCAGTATTTT. V is TRBV7-8 and J is TRBJ2-3; 8 nucleotides align to TRBD2. J lost 3 bases, V lost 5 bases, and 13 bases had no gene match. The CDR3 consists of 17 residues. The germline V gene encodes CDR1 SGHVS and CDR2 FQNEAQ.

This clone was recorded a few times. Other DNA sequences from this sample encode an identical CDR3 as well. This chain connects TRBV10-3 to TRBJ2-7, with TRBD1 matching 8 bases. Trimming at V came to 2 bases and at J to 3 bases, leaving 3 bases not matched to a gene. Germline-derived CDR1 and CDR2 are ENHRY and SYGVKD. The CDR3 covers 14 residues. The CDR3 is CAISESGQGYEQYF. As DNA, the CDR3 is TGTGCCATCAGTGAGAGCGGACAGGGCTACGAGCAGTACTTC.

This clone came up once. The rearrangement joins TRBV27 to TRBJ2-7, with 10 bases that match TRBD1. From germline, CDR1 is MNHEY and CDR2 SMNVEV (reference sequence). CDR3 size: 14 residues. The V gene end was trimmed by 1 base and the J gene end by 6 bases; junction bases not matched to a gene: 3. The DNA of the CDR3 is TGTGCCAGCAGTTTATTAGGACAGGGGGGCGAGCAGTACTTC. Its protein product is CASSLLGQGGEQYF.

This rearrangement joins TRBV28 to TRBJ2-1; a possible D gene is TRBD2 (6 bases). Germline loops: CDR1 MDHEN, CDR2 SYDVKM. The CDR3 contains 13 residues. Trimming took off 7 bases at V and 6 bases at J, with 13 bases between the two ends. The CDR3: CASTTEGSNEQFF. The CDR3 DNA reads as TGTGCCAGCACCACGGAGGGGAGCAATGAGCAGTTCTTC.

CDR3 residues: CASSQDLRAGNTEAFF. Here the CDR3 DNA reads TGTGCCAGCAGCCAAGATCTCAGGGCTGGGAACACTGAAGCTTTCTTT. The V call is TRBV4-2, the J call TRBJ1-1, with a possible D match to TRBD1 (5 bases). Trimming stripped 0 bases from V and 1 base from J, with 12 bases between. The germline V gene has CDR1 LGHNA and CDR2 YNFKEQ. The CDR3 is 16 residues long.

This chain links TRBV5-6 with TRBJ2-5; tentative D call: TRBD1 (5 bases). This CDR3 contains 15 residues. Trimming took 6 bases from V and 5 from J, leaving 20 bases between them. Per the germline V gene, CDR1 is SGHDT and CDR2 is YYEEEE. The DNA for the CDR3 is TGTGCCAGCAACCTCTTAGACAGTCTTCAGGAGACCCAGTACTTC. This encodes CASNLLDSLQETQYF.

The chain joins TRBV7-9 to TRBJ1-5, with D maybe TRBD1 (6 bases). Germline V lookup: CDR1 SEHNR, CDR2 FQNEAQ (reference sequence). This CDR3 spans 14 amino acids. V was pared by 4 bases and J by 3 bases, with 10 bases between. CDR3 sequence reads: CASSSGQPNQPQHF. The CDR3 DNA reads TGTGCCAGCAGCTCAGGACAGCCCAATCAGCCCCAGCATTTT.

The chain carries TRBV7-9 and TRBJ2-7; D unresolved. The CDR3 runs 11 residues. Germline CDR1 and CDR2: SEHNR and FQNEAQ (reference sequence). V was pared by 4 bases and J by 6 bases, with 7 bases between. In DNA form, the CDR3 reads TGTGCCAGCAGCTACGAGCGCGAGCAGTACTTC. Translation gives CASSYEREQYF.

CDR3 in amino acids: CASSPSPQLLTEAFF. DNA of the CDR3: TGCGCCAGCAGCCCAAGCCCACAGCTCCTCACTGAAGCTTTCTTT. This chain joins TRBV5-1 and TRBJ1-1, with D uncertain. Trimming left V 4 bases short and J 4 bases short, with 17 bases between. This CDR3 region has 15 residues. Germline CDR1 reads SGHRS; CDR2 reads YFSETQ.

This clone showed up many times. This sequence joins TRBV19 and TRBJ2-1; 7 bases are a match to TRBD2. This CDR3 region has 13 residues. The V gene end was trimmed by 3 bases and the J gene end by 7 bases; junction bases not matched to a gene: 3. Germline V gives CDR1 LNHDA, CDR2 SQIVND (reference sequence). The CDR3 spells CASSMRGGNEQFF. The CDR3, as DNA: TGTGCCAGTAGTATGAGGGGAGGGAATGAGCAGTTCTTC.

This chain uses TRBV4-1 with TRBJ1-6; the match to TRBD1 covers 9 bases. The CDR3 contains 14 residues. Germline V gene lookup returns CDR1 MGHRA and CDR2 YSYEKL. J was trimmed by 11 bases and V by 0 bases; bases with no gene match: 2. The CDR3 nucleotides read TGCGCCAGCAGCCAAGAGGGGACAGGGACACCCCTCCACTTT. Protein sequence: CASSQEGTGTPLHF.

The chain joins TRBV28 to TRBJ1-1; D gene ambiguous. Germline CDR1 MDHEN, CDR2 SYDVKM. This CDR3 comprises 15 residues. With 5 bases removed from V and 5 bases from J, the gap between germline ends came to 18 bases. The CDR3 loop reads CASSAATSPGTEAFF. CDR3 sequence (DNA): TGTGCCAGCAGTGCCGCGACATCTCCGGGGACTGAAGCTTTCTTT.

The chain uses TRBV4-1 and TRBJ2-7, with TRBD1 matching 9 bases. CDR1 is MGHRA, CDR2 YSYEKL, per germline. The CDR3 sequence is 17 residues long. Trimming at V came to 2 bases and at J to 5 bases, leaving 13 bases not matched to a gene. The CDR3 reads CASSQKPVGQGPHEQYF. The CDR3 coding sequence is TGCGCCAGCAGCCAAAAGCCGGTCGGACAGGGGCCTCACGAGCAGTACTTC.

This clone has a single count. The chain is built from TRBV10-2 and TRBJ2-1; the D gene is possibly TRBD2 (6 bases). V lost 5 bases and J 3 bases, leaving 11 bases between the germline ends. Germline V lookup: CDR1 WSHSY, CDR2 SAAADI. The CDR3 covers 14 residues. CDR3 nucleotides: TGCGCCAGCAGTTACGGGGGAAACTACAATGAGCAGTTCTTC. Its protein is CASSYGGNYNEQFF.

This sequence joins TRBV5-1 and TRBJ2-5, with 7 positions matching TRBD1. The CDR3 runs 13 residues. CDR1 is SGHRS and CDR2 is YFSETQ in the germline V gene. After removal of 4 bases from V and 5 bases from J, the junction contained 5 bases not matched to a gene. The CDR3 nucleotides read TGCGCCAGCAGCCGACAGGGTGAGGAGACCCAGTACTTC. It yields the protein CASSRQGEETQYF.

The V gene is TRBV19, the J gene TRBJ2-3, with a weak D call TRBD1 (5 bases). The CDR3 has 15 residues. Trimming left V 3 bases short and J 0 bases short, with 10 bases between. CDR1 LNHDA and CDR2 SQIVND come from the germline V gene (reference sequence). The CDR3 reads CASSMGQASTDTQYF. CDR3 DNA sequence: TGTGCCAGTAGTATGGGGCAGGCGAGCACAGATACGCAGTATTTT.

This clone was seen a single time. The genes are TRBV25-1 and TRBJ2-7; no definite D call. V was cut by 8 bases and J by 3 bases, with 11 bases left in between. CDR3 length equals 12 residues. Germline loops: CDR1 MGHDK, CDR2 SYGVNS. The CDR3 loop reads CASVNLNYEQYF. CDR3 DNA: TGTGCCAGCGTAAACCTAAACTACGAGCAGTACTTC.

The chain is built from TRBV7-2 and TRBJ2-5, with D possibly being TRBD2 (5 bases). CDR1 is SGHTA, CDR2 FQGNSA, per germline. The CDR3 has 13 residues. Trimming left V 7 bases short and J 5 bases short, with 14 bases between. CDR3 loop: CASTQLRGETQYF. CDR3 DNA: TGTGCCAGCACCCAACTGAGAGGGGAGACCCAGTACTTC.

This clone came up a few times. The chain joins TRBV19 to TRBJ1-6; 7 bases align to TRBD1. J was trimmed by 5 bases and V by 3 bases; bases with no gene match: 1. There are 14 residues in the CDR3. Per germline, CDR1 LNHDA and CDR2 SQIVND (reference sequence). CDR3 in amino acids: CASSIGTDNSPLHF. CDR3 DNA: TGTGCCAGTAGTATCGGGACAGATAATTCACCCCTCCACTTT. The whole variable domain, filled in from reference TRBV19 and TRBJ1-6, reads DGGITQSPKYLFRKEGQNVTLSCEQNLNHDAMYWYRQDPGQGLRLIYYSQIVNDFQKGDIAEGYSVSREKKESFPLTVTSAQKNPTAFYLCASSIGTDNSPLHFGNGTRLTVT.

DNA for the CDR3: TGTGCCAGCAGCCGCTACCCAGGACTAGCGGGGGACAACCAAGAGACCCAGTACTTC. It yields the protein CASSRYPGLAGDNQETQYF. The chain combines TRBV11-2 with TRBJ2-5, with TRBD2 identical over 13 bases. The CDR3 has 19 residues. Germline lookup yields CDR1 SGHAT and CDR2 FQNNGV. The ends lost 5 bases at V and 0 bases at J; junction bases unmatched: 12.

V usage is TRBV5-4 and J usage is TRBJ2-7; TRBD1 agrees at 9 bases. The CDR3 consists of 15 residues. J gave up 4 bases and V 4 bases, and 9 bases lay outside the gene matches. CDR1 is SGHNT, CDR2 YYREEE, per germline (reference sequence). The CDR3 here is CASSGPGQGKYEQYF. The CDR3 DNA reads as TGTGCCAGCAGCGGCCCGGGACAGGGAAAATACGAGCAGTACTTC.

The genes are TRBV18 and TRBJ2-6; D might be TRBD2 (6 bases). Trimming took off 6 bases at V and 0 bases at J, with 18 bases between the two ends. The CDR3 sequence is 18 residues long. Germline V gene sequence: CDR1 KGHSH, CDR2 LQKENI. CDR3 DNA sequence: TGTGCCAGCTCGACTAGTGGGGCAGGGCGCTCTGGGGCCAACGTCCTGACTTTC. Encoded protein: CASSTSGAGRSGANVLTF. Variable domain in full (rest from reference TRBV18 and TRBJ2-6): NAGVMQNPRHLVRRRGQEARLRCSPMKGHSHVYWYRQLPEEGLKFMVYLQKENIIDESGMPKERFSAEFPKEGPSILRIQQVVRGDSAAYFCASSTSGAGRSGANVLTFGAGSRLTVL.